The 5 T cell receptor beta chains given below trace back to one sample, sequenced in a study of cytomegalovirus exposure and HLA in healthy donors. TCRdb's table, derived via immunoSEQ multiplex PCR, lists solely in-frame clones and lacks some. The table has roughly 120,000 clones, about 82% seen once. Sequenced material: PBMCs. Receptors originate from a man aged 18 to 29 in good health and CMV-seronegative.

This clone was seen only once. The V gene is TRBV10-3, the J gene TRBJ2-3; TRBD2 agrees at 8 bases. J lost 1 base, V lost 3 bases, and 6 bases had no gene match. Germline CDR1 is ENHRY and CDR2 is SYGVKD. This CDR3 is 16 amino acids long. CDR3 amino acids: CAISDRGGGGTDTQYF. In DNA, the CDR3 is TGTGCCATCAGTGACCGGGGGGGCGGGGGCACAGATACGCAGTATTTT.

This clone appeared a single time. The chain has TRBV10-3 and TRBJ2-3, with D possibly being TRBD1 (5 bases). The CDR3 is made up of 17 amino acids. Germline V CDR1 and CDR2: ENHRY, SYGVKD. Trimming took 6 bases from V and 0 from J, leaving 19 bases between them. Here the CDR3 DNA reads TGTGCCATCAGGGATGCTGAGTTACAGGAAAGCACAGATACGCAGTATTTT. The encoded protein is CAIRDAELQESTDTQYF.

The V and J genes are TRBV7-8 and TRBJ1-5; weak D call: TRBD1 (6 bases). Germline loops: CDR1 SGHVS, CDR2 FQNEAQ. The germline V and J ends were trimmed by 6 bases and 1 base, with 16 bases remaining between them. The CDR3 has 16 amino acids. CDR3 bases: TGTGCCAGCAGTCCCGCAGGGGCCGGGAGCAATCAGCCCCAGCATTTT. It codes for CASSPAGAGSNQPQHF.

There are a few counts of this clone. This chain joins TRBV27 and TRBJ2-7; tentatively, D is TRBD1 (6 bases). The CDR3 totals 13 residues. The V end lost 5 bases, the J end lost 0 bases, and 8 bases lay between the germline ends. Germline V gives CDR1 MNHEY, CDR2 SMNVEV (reference sequence). DNA for the CDR3: TGTGCCAGCAGTCGACAGGCCTCCTACGAGCAGTACTTC. This sequence encodes CASSRQASYEQYF.

The chain carries TRBV9 and TRBJ2-2; 9 positions match TRBD2. Unmatched junction bases numbered 4, after V lost 3 bases and J lost 4 bases. The germline gives CDR1 SGDLS, CDR2 YYNGEE. The CDR3 is made up of 15 amino acids. The CDR3 sequence: CASSGGGGGTGELFF. The CDR3 DNA is TGTGCCAGCAGCGGCGGGGGGGGAGGCACCGGGGAGCTGTTTTTT. Combining the CDR3 with reference TRBV9 and TRBJ2-2 gives the whole variable domain DSGVTQTPKHLITATGQRVTLRCSPRSGDLSVYWYQQSLDQGLQFLIQYYNGEERAKGNILERFSAQQFPDLHSELNLSSLELGDSALYFCASSGGGGGTGELFFGEGSRLTVL.